This TCR beta chain is from a study of control samples from healthy donors and cancer patients. Assay used: immunoSEQ multiplex PCR; TCRdb lists only in-frame clones, some missing. The sample carries roughly 120,000 clones, 75% to 90% recorded once. V lost 0 bases and J 8 bases, leaving 11 bases between the germline ends. Germline CDR1 SGHRS, CDR2 YFSETQ. CDR3 size: 13 residues. This clone was detected only a few times. This chain connects TRBV5-1 to TRBJ1-2; no reliable D call. Sequenced material: PBMCs. The clonotype was recovered from a woman in her forties or fifties with colorectal cancer. DNA of the CDR3: TGCGCCAGCAGCTTGGGATTGGCATCCGGCTACACCTTC. Residues: CASSLGLASGYTF.